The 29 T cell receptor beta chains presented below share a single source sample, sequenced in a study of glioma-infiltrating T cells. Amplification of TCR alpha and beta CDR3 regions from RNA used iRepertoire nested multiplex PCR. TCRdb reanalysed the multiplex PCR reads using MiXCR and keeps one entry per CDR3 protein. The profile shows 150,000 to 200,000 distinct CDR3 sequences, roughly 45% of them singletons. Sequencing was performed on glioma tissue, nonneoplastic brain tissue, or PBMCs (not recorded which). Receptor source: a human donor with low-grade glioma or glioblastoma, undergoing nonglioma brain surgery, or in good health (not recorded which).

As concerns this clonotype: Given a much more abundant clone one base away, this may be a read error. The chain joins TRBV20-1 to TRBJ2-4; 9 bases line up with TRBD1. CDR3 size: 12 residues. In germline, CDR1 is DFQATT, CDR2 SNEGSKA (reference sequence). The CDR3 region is CSARGQGTIKYF. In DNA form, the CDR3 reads TGCAGTGCTAGGGGACAGGGCACCATTAAGTACTTC.

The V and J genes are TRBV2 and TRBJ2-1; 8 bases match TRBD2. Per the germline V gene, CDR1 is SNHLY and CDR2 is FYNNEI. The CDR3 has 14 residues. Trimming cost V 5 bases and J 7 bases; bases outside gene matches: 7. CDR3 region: CASSPGGPGNEQFF. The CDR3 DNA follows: TGTGCCAGCAGTCCGGGAGGGCCTGGGAATGAGCAGTTCTTC.

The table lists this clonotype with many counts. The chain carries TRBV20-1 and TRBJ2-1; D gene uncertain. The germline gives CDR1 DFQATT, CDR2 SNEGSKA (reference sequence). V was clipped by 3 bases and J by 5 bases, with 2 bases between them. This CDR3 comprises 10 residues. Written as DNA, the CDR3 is TGCAGTGCTAGTCACAATGAGCAGTTCTTC. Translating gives CSASHNEQFF.

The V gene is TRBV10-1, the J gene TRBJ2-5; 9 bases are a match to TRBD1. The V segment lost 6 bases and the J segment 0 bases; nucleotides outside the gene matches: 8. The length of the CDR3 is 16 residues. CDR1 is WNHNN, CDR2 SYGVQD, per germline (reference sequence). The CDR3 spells CASRVGTGPDQETQYF. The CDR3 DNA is TGCGCCAGCAGAGTCGGGACAGGGCCCGACCAAGAGACCCAGTACTTC.

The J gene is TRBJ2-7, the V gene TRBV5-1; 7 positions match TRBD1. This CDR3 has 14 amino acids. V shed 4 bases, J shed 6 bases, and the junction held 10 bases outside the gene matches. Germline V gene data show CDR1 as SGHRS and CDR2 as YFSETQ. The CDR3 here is CASSPSGQAAEQYF. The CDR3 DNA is TGCGCCAGCAGCCCATCTGGACAGGCCGCCGAGCAGTACTTC.

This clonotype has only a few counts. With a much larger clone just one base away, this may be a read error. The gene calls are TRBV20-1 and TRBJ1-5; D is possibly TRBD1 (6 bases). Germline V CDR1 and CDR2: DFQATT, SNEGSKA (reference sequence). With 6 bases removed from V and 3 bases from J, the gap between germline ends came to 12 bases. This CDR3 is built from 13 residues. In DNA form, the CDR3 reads TGCAGTGCGTCCTGGGGGCACAATCAGCCCCAGCATTTT. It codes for CSASWGHNQPQHF.

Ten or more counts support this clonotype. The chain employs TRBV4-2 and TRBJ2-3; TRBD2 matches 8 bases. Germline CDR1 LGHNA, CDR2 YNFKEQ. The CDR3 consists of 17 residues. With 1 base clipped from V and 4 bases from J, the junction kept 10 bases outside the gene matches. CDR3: CASSQASTSGSADTQYF. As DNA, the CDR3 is TGTGCCAGCAGCCAAGCGTCTACCAGCGGGAGCGCAGATACGCAGTATTTT.

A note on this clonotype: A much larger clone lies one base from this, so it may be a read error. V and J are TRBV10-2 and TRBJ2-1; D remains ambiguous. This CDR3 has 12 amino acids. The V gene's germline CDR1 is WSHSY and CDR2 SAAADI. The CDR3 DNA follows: TGTGCCACCTTCGTAGGACGCAATGAGCAGTTCTTC. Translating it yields CATFVGRNEQFF.

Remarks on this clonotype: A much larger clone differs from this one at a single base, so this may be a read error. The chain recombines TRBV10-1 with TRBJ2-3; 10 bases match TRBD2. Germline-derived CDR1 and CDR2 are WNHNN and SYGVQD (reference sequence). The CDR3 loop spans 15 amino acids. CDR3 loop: CASSENWLAGDTKYF. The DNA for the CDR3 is TGCGCCAGCAGTGAGAATTGGCTAGCGGGAGATACGAAGTATTTT.

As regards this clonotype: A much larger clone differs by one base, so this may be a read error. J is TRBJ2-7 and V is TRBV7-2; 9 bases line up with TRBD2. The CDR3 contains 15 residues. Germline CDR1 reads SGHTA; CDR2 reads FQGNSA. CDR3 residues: CASSLRLAGSGEQCF. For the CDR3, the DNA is TGTGCCAGCAGCTTACGGCTAGCGGGATCGGGTGAGCAGTGCTTC.

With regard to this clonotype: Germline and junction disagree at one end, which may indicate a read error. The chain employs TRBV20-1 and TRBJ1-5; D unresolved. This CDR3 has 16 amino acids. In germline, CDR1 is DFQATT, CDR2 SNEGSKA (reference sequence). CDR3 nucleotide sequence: TGCAGTGCTAGAGCGATATTCGGCAGAAGCAATCAGCCCCATCATTTT. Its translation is CSARAIFGRSNQPHHF.

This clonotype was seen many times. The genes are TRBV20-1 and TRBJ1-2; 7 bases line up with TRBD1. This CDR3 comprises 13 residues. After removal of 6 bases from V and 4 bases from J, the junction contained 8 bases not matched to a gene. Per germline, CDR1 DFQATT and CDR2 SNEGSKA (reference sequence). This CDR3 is CSAATGTAYGYTF. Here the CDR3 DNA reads TGCAGTGCGGCTACCGGGACAGCCTATGGCTACACCTTC.

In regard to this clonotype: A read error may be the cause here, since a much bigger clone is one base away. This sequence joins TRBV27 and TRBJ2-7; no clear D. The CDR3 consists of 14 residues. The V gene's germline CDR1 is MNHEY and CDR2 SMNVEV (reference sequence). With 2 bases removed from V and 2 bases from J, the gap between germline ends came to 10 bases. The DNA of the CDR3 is TGTGCCAGCAGTTTAGATAGTAAGACCTACGAGCAGTACTTC. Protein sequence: CASSLDSKTYEQYF.

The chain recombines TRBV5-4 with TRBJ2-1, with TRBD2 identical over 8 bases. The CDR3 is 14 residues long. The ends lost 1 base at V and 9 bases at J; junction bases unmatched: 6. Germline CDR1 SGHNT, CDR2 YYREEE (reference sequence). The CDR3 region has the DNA TGTGCCAGCAGCTTGAGTACGGGGGGGGCTGAGCAGTTCTTC. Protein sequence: CASSLSTGGAEQFF.

DNA of the CDR3: TGCAGTGCTAGAGATCCTTTTGGGGCAGGGGGCAATGAAGCTTTCTTT. This sequence encodes CSARDPFGAGGNEAFF. V usage is TRBV20-1 and J usage is TRBJ1-1, with TRBD1 matching 8 bases. Germline loops: CDR1 DFQATT, CDR2 SNEGSKA (reference sequence). The CDR3 contains 16 residues. V was clipped by 0 bases and J by 7 bases; unmatched bases: 13.

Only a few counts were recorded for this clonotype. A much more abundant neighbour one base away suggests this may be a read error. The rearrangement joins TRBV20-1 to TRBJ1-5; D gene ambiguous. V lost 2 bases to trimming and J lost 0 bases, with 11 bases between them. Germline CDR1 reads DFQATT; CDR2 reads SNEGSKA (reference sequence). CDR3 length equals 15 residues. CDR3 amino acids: CSARKFDISNQPQHF. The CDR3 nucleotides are TGCAGTGCTAGAAAATTCGACATTAGCAATCAGCCCCAGCATTTT.

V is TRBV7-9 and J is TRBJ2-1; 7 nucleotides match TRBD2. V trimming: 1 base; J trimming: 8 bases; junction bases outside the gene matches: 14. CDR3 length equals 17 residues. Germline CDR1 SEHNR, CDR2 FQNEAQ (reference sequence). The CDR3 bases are TGTGCCAGCAGCTTAGGGGTTGGCGGGAGCGTGCTCGATGAGCAGTTCTTC. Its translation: CASSLGVGGSVLDEQFF.

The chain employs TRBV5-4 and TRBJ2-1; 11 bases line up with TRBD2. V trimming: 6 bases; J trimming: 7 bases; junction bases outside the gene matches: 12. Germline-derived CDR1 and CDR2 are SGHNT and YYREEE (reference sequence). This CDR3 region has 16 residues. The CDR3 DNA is TGTGCCAGCATCAAGACTAGCGGGAATCTAAGGAATGAGCAGTTCTTC. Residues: CASIKTSGNLRNEQFF.

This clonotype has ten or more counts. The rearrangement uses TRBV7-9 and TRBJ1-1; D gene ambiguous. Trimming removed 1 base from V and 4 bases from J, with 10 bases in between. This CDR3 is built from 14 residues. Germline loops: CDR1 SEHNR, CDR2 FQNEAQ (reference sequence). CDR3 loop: CASSLGTGSTEAFF. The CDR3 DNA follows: TGTGCCAGCAGCTTAGGCACGGGTAGCACTGAAGCTTTCTTT.

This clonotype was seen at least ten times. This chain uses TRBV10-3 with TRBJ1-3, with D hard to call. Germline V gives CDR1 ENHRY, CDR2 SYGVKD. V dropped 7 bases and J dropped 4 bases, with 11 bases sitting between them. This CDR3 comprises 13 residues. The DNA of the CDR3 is TGTGCCATCACCGATTCGTCAGGAAACACCATATATTTT. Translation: CAITDSSGNTIYF.

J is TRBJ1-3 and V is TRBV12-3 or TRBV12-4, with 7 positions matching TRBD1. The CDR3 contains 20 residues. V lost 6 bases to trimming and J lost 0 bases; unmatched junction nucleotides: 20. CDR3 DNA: TGTGCCAGCAGCCGCCCTTCTAGACAGGGCTACAGATACTCTGGAAACACCATATATTTT. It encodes CASSRPSRQGYRYSGNTIYF.

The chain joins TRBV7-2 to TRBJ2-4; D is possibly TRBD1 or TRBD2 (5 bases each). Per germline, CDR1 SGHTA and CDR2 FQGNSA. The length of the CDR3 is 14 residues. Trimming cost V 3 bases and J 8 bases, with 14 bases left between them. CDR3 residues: CASSLGRGIHIQYF. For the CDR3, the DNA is TGTGCCAGCAGCTTGGGGCGAGGGATTCACATTCAGTACTTC.

The CDR3 DNA is TGTGCCAGTAGTATATGGGGGGAGGGGGCAGATGAGCAGTTCTTC. Translating gives CASSIWGEGADEQFF. The chain is built from TRBV19 and TRBJ2-1; tentatively, D is TRBD1 or TRBD2 (7 bases each). Deletions cut 2 bases from V and 8 bases from J, with 16 bases between. Germline loops: CDR1 LNHDA, CDR2 SQIVND (reference sequence). The CDR3 has 15 amino acids.

The CDR3 nucleotides read TGTGCCACCAGTGAAACTAGCGGGAGTGTCAATGAGCAGTTCTTC. Translation: CATSETSGSVNEQFF. The V gene is TRBV18, the J gene TRBJ2-1; 11 bases match TRBD2. The CDR3 is 15 residues long. The germline CDR1 and CDR2 sequences are KGHSH and LQKENI. With V trimmed by 10 bases and J by 6 bases, 11 bases remained unmatched.

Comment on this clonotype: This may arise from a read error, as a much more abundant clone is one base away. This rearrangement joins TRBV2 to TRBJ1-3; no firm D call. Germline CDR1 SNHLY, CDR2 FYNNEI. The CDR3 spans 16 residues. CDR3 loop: CASSEAQISSGYTIYF. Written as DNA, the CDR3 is TGTGCCAGCAGTGAAGCGCAGATTAGCTCTGGATACACCATATATTTT.

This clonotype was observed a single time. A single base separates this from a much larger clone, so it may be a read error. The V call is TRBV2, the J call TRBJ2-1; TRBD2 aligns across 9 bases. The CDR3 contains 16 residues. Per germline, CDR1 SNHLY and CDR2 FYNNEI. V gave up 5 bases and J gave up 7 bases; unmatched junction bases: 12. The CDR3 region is CASSRLAANLENEQFF. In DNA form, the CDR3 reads TGTGCCAGCAGTCGACTAGCGGCTAATTTAGAGAATGAGCAGTTCTTC.

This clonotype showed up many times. The CDR3 loop is CASSPLVGTGASYEQYF. CDR3 coding DNA: TGTGCCAGCAGCCCACTGGTAGGGACAGGGGCTTCGTACGAGCAGTACTTC. The rearrangement links TRBV6-1 to TRBJ2-7, with 10 bases aligning to TRBD1. This CDR3 is 17 amino acids long. Trimming removed 6 bases from V and 4 bases from J; junction bases left unmatched: 15. Germline CDR1 reads MNHNS; CDR2 reads SASEGT.

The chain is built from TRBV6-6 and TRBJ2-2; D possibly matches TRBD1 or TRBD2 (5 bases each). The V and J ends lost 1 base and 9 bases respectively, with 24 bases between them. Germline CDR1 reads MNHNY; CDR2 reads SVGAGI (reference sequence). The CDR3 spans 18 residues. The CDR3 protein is CASSYCTFAGTDDRELFF. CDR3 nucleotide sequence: TGTGCCAGCAGTTACTGTACTTTCGCCGGGACCGACGACCGGGAGCTGTTTTTT.

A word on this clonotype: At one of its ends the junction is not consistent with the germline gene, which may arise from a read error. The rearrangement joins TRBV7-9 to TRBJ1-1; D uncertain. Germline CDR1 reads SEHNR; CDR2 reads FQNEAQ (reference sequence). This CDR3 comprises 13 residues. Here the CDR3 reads CASSFAANTVAFF. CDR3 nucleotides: TGTGCCAGCAGCTTCGCAGCTAACACTGTAGCTTTCTTT.